Below, 32 T cell receptor beta chains from the same sample are listed, as sequenced in a study of cytotoxic CD8 clonotypes in ibrutinib-treated CLL. Some clones are missing from TCRdb's copy, which holds only in-frame ones; the method was immunoSEQ multiplex PCR. Of around 140,000 clones detected, roughly 85% appear once; the ten largest clones hold over 2%. The sequencing here drew on PBMCs, taken after 24 months of ibrutinib treatment. These receptors were obtained from a human donor with chronic lymphocytic leukemia.

The V call is TRBV5-1, the J call TRBJ2-3, with D possibly TRBD1 on 5 matching bases. Germline V gene sequence: CDR1 SGHRS, CDR2 YFSETQ. CDR3 length equals 15 residues. Trimming took off 1 base at V and 2 bases at J, with 11 bases between the two ends. The DNA for the CDR3 is TGCGCCAGCAGCTTGACGCAGGGAAACACAGATACGCAGTATTTT. This gives the protein CASSLTQGNTDTQYF.

This clone was seen a single time. The chain carries TRBV6-1 and TRBJ2-5; TRBD2 matches 9 bases. The germline CDR1 and CDR2 sequences are MNHNS and SASEGT. The CDR3 covers 18 residues. V shed 2 bases and J 4 bases; nucleotides not matched to a gene: 14. The DNA for the CDR3 is TGTGCCAGCAGTGAACGGCGGGGGGGCGGGACGGTTGGAGAGACCCAGTACTTC. As protein: CASSERRGGGTVGETQYF.

The chain is built from TRBV2 and TRBJ2-5; TRBD2 agrees at 9 bases. The CDR3 consists of 15 residues. The germline gives CDR1 SNHLY, CDR2 FYNNEI. Unmatched junction bases numbered 7, after V lost 4 bases and J lost 4 bases. CDR3 in DNA: TGTGCCAGCAGTGGCCCCGGCGGGGGGGGAGAGACCCAGTACTTC. This codes for CASSGPGGGGETQYF.

The chain has TRBV4-3 and TRBJ2-6, with 14 bases that match TRBD2. Germline lookup yields CDR1 LGHNA and CDR2 YSLEER. Trimming removed 0 bases from V and 2 bases from J; junction bases left unmatched: 3. This CDR3 spans 19 amino acids. As DNA, the CDR3 is TGCGCCAGCAGCCAAGATATGACTAGCGGGAGGGCTGGGGCCAACGTCCTGACTTTC. It specifies CASSQDMTSGRAGANVLTF.

V and J are TRBV7-9 and TRBJ2-7; D possibly corresponds to TRBD1 (6 bases). Trimming took off 5 bases at V and 2 bases at J, with 13 bases between the two ends. The CDR3 consists of 14 residues. Looked up from germline, CDR1 is SEHNR and CDR2 is FQNEAQ (reference sequence). The DNA for the CDR3 is TGTGCCAGCAGCCACAGGACAGCGCCCTACGAGCAGTACTTC. Translating gives CASSHRTAPYEQYF.

J is TRBJ1-5 and V is TRBV29-1; the match to TRBD1 covers 10 bases. The J segment lost 0 bases and the V segment lost 5 bases, leaving 10 bases of the junction unmatched. Germline V lookup: CDR1 SQVTM, CDR2 ANQGSEA. There are 17 residues in the CDR3. This CDR3 reads CSVWGDRGYYSNQPQHF. CDR3 DNA sequence: TGCAGCGTTTGGGGGGACAGGGGATACTATAGCAATCAGCCCCAGCATTTT.

The V call is TRBV2, the J call TRBJ1-1; D might be TRBD1 (6 bases). Trimming removed 5 bases at V and 1 base at J, with 8 bases between. The germline CDR1 and CDR2 sequences are SNHLY and FYNNEI. This CDR3 has 13 amino acids. Written as DNA, the CDR3 is TGTGCCAGCAGTAAACAGGGGAACACTGAAGCTTTCTTT. It codes for CASSKQGNTEAFF.

The J gene is TRBJ1-2, the V gene TRBV19; 8 positions agree with TRBD1. Per the germline V gene, CDR1 is LNHDA and CDR2 is SQIVND (reference sequence). The trim removed 9 bases at V and 3 bases at J, leaving 3 bases unmatched. The CDR3 totals 12 residues. For the CDR3, the DNA is TGTGCCAGCCAGGGGGCAGACTATGGCTACACCTTC. Encoded protein: CASQGADYGYTF. Together with reference TRBV19 and TRBJ1-2, the CDR3 gives the full variable domain: DGGITQSPKYLFRKEGQNVTLSCEQNLNHDAMYWYRQDPGQGLRLIYYSQIVNDFQKGDIAEGYSVSREKKESFPLTVTSAQKNPTAFYLCASQGADYGYTFGSGTRLTVV.

The chain carries TRBV28 and TRBJ1-1; D is undetermined. There are 15 residues in the CDR3. In germline, CDR1 is MDHEN, CDR2 SYDVKM. The germline V and J ends were trimmed by 5 bases and 6 bases, with 19 bases remaining between them. CDR3: CASSMAAAGGAEAFF. The CDR3 region has the DNA TGTGCCAGCAGTATGGCGGCGGCAGGTGGTGCTGAAGCTTTCTTT.

The V gene is TRBV5-1, the J gene TRBJ2-7, with D maybe TRBD1 (5 bases). The CDR3 loop spans 12 amino acids. Trimming took 0 bases from V and 6 from J, leaving 7 bases between them. Looked up from germline, CDR1 is SGHRS and CDR2 is YFSETQ. For the CDR3, the DNA is TGCGCCAGCAGCTTGGAGGGGCGCGAGCAGTACTTC. Its protein is CASSLEGREQYF.

This clone was observed a single time. V usage is TRBV28 and J usage is TRBJ2-1; 8 nucleotides align to TRBD1. The CDR3 has 14 amino acids. Per germline, CDR1 MDHEN and CDR2 SYDVKM. Trimming cost V 10 bases and J 3 bases; bases outside gene matches: 8. CDR3 amino acids: CATTSGTGYNEQFF. The DNA of the CDR3 is TGTGCCACCACGTCCGGGACAGGCTACAATGAGCAGTTCTTC.

CDR3 sequence: CASRGPKRFYEQYF. The DNA for the CDR3 is TGTGCCAGCAGGGGACCAAAGAGGTTCTACGAGCAGTACTTC. The chain is built from TRBV28 and TRBJ2-7; D assignment may be TRBD1 or TRBD2 (5 bases each). This CDR3 spans 14 amino acids. Germline CDR1 MDHEN, CDR2 SYDVKM. V lost 6 bases, J lost 3 bases, and 15 bases lay in between.

Only one count was recorded for this clone. The rearrangement links TRBV19 to TRBJ2-3; 10 bases are a match to TRBD2. Germline CDR1 is LNHDA and CDR2 is SQIVND (reference sequence). The CDR3 is 13 amino acids. V lost 6 bases, J lost 3 bases, and 0 bases stayed unmatched. The CDR3 here is CASRAGGTDTQYF. CDR3 sequence (DNA): TGTGCCAGTAGAGCGGGAGGGACAGATACGCAGTATTTT.

The chain is built from TRBV7-9 and TRBJ1-1, with D possibly TRBD1 on 6 matching bases. Trimming removed 2 bases at V and 4 bases at J, with 11 bases between. In germline, CDR1 is SEHNR, CDR2 FQNEAQ (reference sequence). CDR3 length equals 14 residues. DNA for the CDR3: TGTGCCAGCAGCTTATTCCAGGGGACCACTGAAGCTTTCTTT. Protein product: CASSLFQGTTEAFF.

The chain carries TRBV10-3 and TRBJ1-2, with D perhaps TRBD1 (6 bases). Germline CDR1 ENHRY, CDR2 SYGVKD. This CDR3 spans 13 amino acids. V dropped 2 bases and J dropped 7 bases, with 11 bases sitting between them. CDR3 coding DNA: TGTGCCATCAGTGAGGGGGGCGGGTTTGGCTACACCTTC. Its translation: CAISEGGGFGYTF.

The chain uses TRBV7-2 and TRBJ2-1, with no clear D. The CDR3 runs to 15 residues. Germline values: CDR1 SGHTA, CDR2 FQGNSA. The V and J ends lost 3 bases and 3 bases respectively, with 12 bases between them. CDR3 sequence: CASSFSNSLYNEQFF. CDR3 DNA: TGTGCCAGCAGCTTTAGTAACTCGCTCTACAATGAGCAGTTCTTC.

The rearrangement uses TRBV4-1 and TRBJ2-2, with 13 bases matching TRBD2. The V gene end was trimmed by 6 bases and the J gene end by 4 bases; junction bases not matched to a gene: 8. This CDR3 has 17 amino acids. The germline CDR1 and CDR2 sequences are MGHRA and YSYEKL. The CDR3 DNA reads TGCGCCAGCAGTTCTCAGAGGACTAGCGGGGGCACCGGGGAGCTGTTTTTT. Translating it yields CASSSQRTSGGTGELFF.

This clone has at least ten counts. The sample carries other DNA sequences with the same CDR3. This chain uses TRBV9 with TRBJ2-3, with no clear D. The germline gives CDR1 SGDLS, CDR2 YYNGEE. The germline V and J ends were trimmed by 1 base and 6 bases, with 6 bases remaining between them. This CDR3 spans 12 amino acids. CDR3 sequence: CASSVKEDTQYF. In nucleotides, the CDR3 is TGTGCCAGCAGCGTAAAGGAGGATACGCAGTATTTT.

This rearrangement joins TRBV6-5 to TRBJ1-5; TRBD1 matches at 8 bases. In germline, CDR1 is MNHEY, CDR2 SVGAGI. CDR3 size: 14 residues. With V trimmed by 2 bases and J by 7 bases, 4 bases remained unmatched. The CDR3 sequence: CASSYQGAGQPQHF. CDR3 nucleotide sequence: TGTGCCAGCAGTTACCAGGGGGCTGGGCAGCCCCAGCATTTT.

This sequence joins TRBV19 and TRBJ2-2; D unclear. Trimming pared 4 bases from V and 6 bases from J, leaving 12 bases between. CDR3 size: 14 residues. Germline V CDR1 and CDR2: LNHDA, SQIVND (reference sequence). The CDR3 sequence: CASSNRPTPGELFF. For the CDR3, the DNA is TGTGCCAGTAGTAACCGACCGACGCCCGGGGAGCTGTTTTTT. Complete variable domain (other parts from reference TRBV19 and TRBJ2-2): DGGITQSPKYLFRKEGQNVTLSCEQNLNHDAMYWYRQDPGQGLRLIYYSQIVNDFQKGDIAEGYSVSREKKESFPLTVTSAQKNPTAFYLCASSNRPTPGELFFGEGSRLTVL.

This chain links TRBV7-8 with TRBJ1-5, with a possible D match to TRBD1 (5 bases). Germline V gene data show CDR1 as SGHVS and CDR2 as FQNEAQ. The CDR3 covers 17 residues. With 1 base removed from V and 4 bases from J, the gap between germline ends came to 17 bases. CDR3 nucleotide sequence: TGTGCCAGCAGCTTAGTGGGGGGTAGGGGTGGAAATCAGCCCCAGCATTTT. It is translated as CASSLVGGRGGNQPQHF.

This clone has only one observation. This CDR3 fails to terminate in the conserved phenylalanine or tryptophan, so it likely reflects a read error. The V gene is TRBV4-3, the J gene TRBJ1-1; D is unclear. The CDR3 spans 13 residues. Germline values: CDR1 LGHNA, CDR2 YSLEER. Trimming took off 7 bases at V and 1 base at J, with 10 bases between the two ends. The CDR3 bases are TGCGCCAGCAAGCGGCGGGCGAACACTGAAGCTTTCCTT. Protein product: CASKRRANTEAFL.

The chain recombines TRBV5-4 with TRBJ1-1; no clear D. Trimming removed 3 bases from V and 5 bases from J, with 11 bases in between. Germline-derived CDR1 and CDR2 are SGHNT and YYREEE (reference sequence). The CDR3 sequence is 13 residues long. The CDR3 loop reads CASSSSENTEAFF. The CDR3 DNA follows: TGTGCCAGCAGCTCCTCAGAGAATACTGAAGCTTTCTTT.

The chain recombines TRBV5-4 with TRBJ2-6; D gene uncertain. Germline CDR1 SGHNT, CDR2 YYREEE (reference sequence). V lost 4 bases and J 4 bases, leaving 12 bases between the germline ends. The CDR3 has 15 amino acids. The CDR3 DNA follows: TGTGCCAGCAGCCGGCCCCCCGGGGGGGCCAACGTCCTGACTTTC. The encoded protein is CASSRPPGGANVLTF.

This chain uses TRBV29-1 with TRBJ2-4; D gene unclear. Deletions cut 4 bases from V and 0 bases from J, with 13 bases between. The length of the CDR3 is 15 residues. Germline values: CDR1 SQVTM, CDR2 ANQGSEA. The CDR3 protein is CSVGSESLAKNIQYF. As DNA, the CDR3 is TGCAGCGTTGGGTCTGAGAGTTTAGCCAAAAACATTCAGTACTTC. The full variable domain, completed using reference TRBV29-1 and TRBJ2-4, is SAVISQKPSRDICQRGTSLTIQCQVDSQVTMMFWYRQQPGQSLTLIATANQGSEATYESGFVIDKFPISRPNLTFSTLTVSNMSPEDSSIYLCSVGSESLAKNIQYFGAGTRLSVL.

V is TRBV4-3 and J is TRBJ2-1; 7 nucleotides match TRBD1. Germline V CDR1 and CDR2: LGHNA, YSLEER. The junction had 8 bases not matched to a gene; V was cut back by 0 bases and J by 3 bases. This CDR3 region has 17 residues. CDR3 sequence (DNA): TGCGCCAGCAGCCAAGATCCGACAGGGCGTTTCTACAATGAGCAGTTCTTC. Its translation: CASSQDPTGRFYNEQFF.

In regard to this clone: The same CDR3 is also encoded by other DNA sequences in this sample. The genes are TRBV4-3 and TRBJ2-7, with 9 positions matching TRBD2. There are 18 residues in the CDR3. CDR1 is LGHNA, CDR2 YSLEER, per germline. V lost 0 bases, J lost 0 bases, and 9 bases stayed unmatched. CDR3 DNA sequence: TGCGCCAGCAGCCAAGAATGGGGAGTAGCGGGGGCCTCCTACGAGCAGTACTTC. Translation: CASSQEWGVAGASYEQYF.

This clone turned up a few times. The rearrangement uses TRBV7-8 and TRBJ1-1; possible D gene TRBD1, 6 bases. Germline V gives CDR1 SGHVS, CDR2 FQNEAQ. The CDR3 has 13 residues. Trimming shortened V by 3 bases and J by 7 bases, and 12 bases separated the two germline ends. The CDR3 loop reads CASSLKQGLEAFF. In DNA form, the CDR3 reads TGTGCCAGCAGCTTGAAACAGGGCCTTGAAGCTTTCTTT.

The rearrangement joins TRBV28 to TRBJ1-2; TRBD1 aligns across 7 bases. This CDR3 comprises 15 residues. The V gene end was trimmed by 1 base and the J gene end by 3 bases; junction bases not matched to a gene: 5. Germline CDR1 reads MDHEN; CDR2 reads SYDVKM. The CDR3 bases are TGTGCCAGCAGTTTATATCCAGGGGGTGACTATGGCTACACCTTC. Amino acid sequence: CASSLYPGGDYGYTF.

The gene calls are TRBV4-1 and TRBJ2-3; 7 bases match TRBD1. Germline V gene sequence: CDR1 MGHRA, CDR2 YSYEKL. The CDR3 sequence is 16 residues long. V gave up 0 bases and J gave up 6 bases; unmatched junction bases: 9. The CDR3 region is CASSQDRPGGSDTQYF. CDR3 DNA sequence: TGCGCCAGCAGCCAAGATCGGCCAGGGGGATCGGATACGCAGTATTTT.

This clone was recorded once. The CDR3 DNA reads TGTGCCAGCAGCTTCGGGACAGGGCGTTCAGGCACTGAAGCTTTCTTT. Its protein product is CASSFGTGRSGTEAFF. The chain uses TRBV11-2 and TRBJ1-1, with 9 bases identical to TRBD1. The CDR3 sequence is 16 residues long. Per germline, CDR1 SGHAT and CDR2 FQNNGV. The J segment lost 4 bases and the V segment lost 3 bases, leaving 9 bases of the junction unmatched.

A remark on this clone: This specimen includes other DNA sequences encoding the same CDR3. The chain recombines TRBV7-2 with TRBJ2-3; D unresolved. CDR1 SGHTA and CDR2 FQGNSA come from the germline V gene. The V end lost 0 bases, the J end lost 2 bases, and 6 bases lay between the germline ends. The CDR3 extends over 14 amino acids. The CDR3 protein is CASSLAGITDTQYF. CDR3 bases: TGTGCCAGCAGCTTAGCGGGGATCACAGATACGCAGTATTTT.